Described below is a single T cell receptor beta chain sequence and its context. TCRdb derives one entry per CDR3 protein from the 5' RACE reads, leaving out DNA. Recorded for this sample: approximately 400,000 distinct CDR3 sequences. These data are taken from a study of monozygotic twins with inflammatory bowel disease. The sequencing input was blood. The sequence derives from a human donor with ulcerative colitis or Crohn's disease, or a healthy co-twin of an affected twin (not recorded which).

The CDR3 sequence is CASSVGSSYEQYF. V gene TRBV9 combines with J gene TRBJ2-7. Germline V CDR1 and CDR2: SGDLS, YYNGEE. The CDR3 contains 13 residues.